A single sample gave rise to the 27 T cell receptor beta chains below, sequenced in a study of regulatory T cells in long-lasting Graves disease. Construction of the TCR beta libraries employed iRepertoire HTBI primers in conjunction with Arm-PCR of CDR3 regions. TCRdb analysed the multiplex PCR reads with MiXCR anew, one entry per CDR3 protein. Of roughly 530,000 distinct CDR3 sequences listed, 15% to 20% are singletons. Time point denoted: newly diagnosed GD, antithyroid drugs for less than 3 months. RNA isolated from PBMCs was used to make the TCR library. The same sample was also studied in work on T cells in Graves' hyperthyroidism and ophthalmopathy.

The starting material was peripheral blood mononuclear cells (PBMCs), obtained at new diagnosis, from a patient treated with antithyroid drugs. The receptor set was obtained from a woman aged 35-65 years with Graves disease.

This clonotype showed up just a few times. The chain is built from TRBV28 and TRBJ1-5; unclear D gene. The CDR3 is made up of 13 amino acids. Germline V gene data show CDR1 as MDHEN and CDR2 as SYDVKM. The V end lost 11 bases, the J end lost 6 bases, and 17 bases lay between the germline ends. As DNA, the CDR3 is TGTGCCGGAGCAGGTACAAAGGGTCAGCCCCAGCATTTT. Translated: CAGAGTKGQPQHF. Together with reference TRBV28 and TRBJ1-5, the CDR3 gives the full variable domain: DVKVTQSSRYLVKRTGEKVFLECVQDMDHENMFWYRQDPGLGLRLIYFSYDVKMKEKGDIPEGYSVSREKKERFSLILESASTNQTSMYLCAGAGTKGQPQHFGDGTRLSIL.

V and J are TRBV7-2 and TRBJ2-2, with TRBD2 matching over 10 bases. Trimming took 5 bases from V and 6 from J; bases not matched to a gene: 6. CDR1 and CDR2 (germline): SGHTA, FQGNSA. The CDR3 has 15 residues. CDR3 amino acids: CASSLPGLASGELFF. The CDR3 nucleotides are TGTGCCAGCAGCCTACCGGGACTAGCGTCCGGGGAGCTGTTTTTT.

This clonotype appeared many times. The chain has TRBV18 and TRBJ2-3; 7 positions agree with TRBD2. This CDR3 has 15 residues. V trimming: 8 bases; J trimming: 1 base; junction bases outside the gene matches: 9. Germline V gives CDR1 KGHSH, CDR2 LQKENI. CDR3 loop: CASSPPSGGTDTQYF. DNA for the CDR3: TGTGCCAGCAGCCCCCCCAGCGGGGGCACAGATACGCAGTATTTT.

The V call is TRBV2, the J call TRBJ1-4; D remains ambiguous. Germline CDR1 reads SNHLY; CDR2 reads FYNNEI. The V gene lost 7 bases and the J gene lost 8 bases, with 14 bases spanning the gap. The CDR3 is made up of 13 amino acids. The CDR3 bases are TGTGCCAGCAACGAACCGGGAAACGAAAAACTGTTTTTT. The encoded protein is CASNEPGNEKLFF.

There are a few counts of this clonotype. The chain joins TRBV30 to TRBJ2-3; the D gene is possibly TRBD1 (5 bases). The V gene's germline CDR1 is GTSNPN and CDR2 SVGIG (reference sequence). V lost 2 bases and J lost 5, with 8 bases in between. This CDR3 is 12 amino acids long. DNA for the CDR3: TGTGCCTGGAGTACCGACAGAGATACGCAGTATTTT. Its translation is CAWSTDRDTQYF.

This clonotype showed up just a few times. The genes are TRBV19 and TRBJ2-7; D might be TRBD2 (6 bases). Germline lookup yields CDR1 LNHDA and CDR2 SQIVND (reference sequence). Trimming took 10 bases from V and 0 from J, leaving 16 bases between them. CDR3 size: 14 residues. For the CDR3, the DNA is TGTGCCACTTCTCCGGGACTGGGCTCCTACGAGCAGTACTTC. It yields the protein CATSPGLGSYEQYF.

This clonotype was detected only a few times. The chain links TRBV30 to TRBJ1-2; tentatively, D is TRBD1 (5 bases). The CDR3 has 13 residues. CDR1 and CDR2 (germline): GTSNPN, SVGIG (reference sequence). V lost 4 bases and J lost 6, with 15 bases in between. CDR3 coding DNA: TGTGCCTGGATAGCGGGGCGTAAGGATGGCTACACCTTC. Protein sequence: CAWIAGRKDGYTF.

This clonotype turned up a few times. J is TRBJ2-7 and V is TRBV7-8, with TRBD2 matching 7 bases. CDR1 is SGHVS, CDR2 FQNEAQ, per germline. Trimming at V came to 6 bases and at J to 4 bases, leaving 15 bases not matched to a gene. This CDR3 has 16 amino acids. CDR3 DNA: TGTGCCAGCAGTTCCCCCTATGGGAGGGGCCCTTACGAGCAGTACTTC. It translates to CASSSPYGRGPYEQYF.

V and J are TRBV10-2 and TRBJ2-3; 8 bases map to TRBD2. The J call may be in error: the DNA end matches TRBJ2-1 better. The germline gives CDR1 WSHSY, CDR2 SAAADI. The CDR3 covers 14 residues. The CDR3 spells CASRQSGGSYEQFF. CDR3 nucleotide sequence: TGCGCCAGCCGACAGAGCGGGGGCTCCTACGAGCAGTTCTTC.

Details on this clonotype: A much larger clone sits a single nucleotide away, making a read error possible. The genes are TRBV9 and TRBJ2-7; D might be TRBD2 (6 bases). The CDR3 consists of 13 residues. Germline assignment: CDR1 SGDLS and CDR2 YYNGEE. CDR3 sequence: CTSSVEGGNEQYF. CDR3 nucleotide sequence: TGTACCAGCAGCGTAGAGGGCGGGAACGAGCAGTACTTC.

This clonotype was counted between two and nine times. The CDR3: CASSERGDNQPQHF. The CDR3 region has the DNA TGTGCCAGCAGTGAGCGAGGGGACAATCAGCCCCAGCATTTT. The chain couples TRBV6-2 or TRBV6-3 to TRBJ1-5; tentatively, D is TRBD1 (5 bases). Trimming took off 5 bases at V and 3 bases at J, with 11 bases between the two ends. Germline assignment: CDR1 MNHEY and CDR2 SVGEGT. The CDR3 runs to 14 residues.

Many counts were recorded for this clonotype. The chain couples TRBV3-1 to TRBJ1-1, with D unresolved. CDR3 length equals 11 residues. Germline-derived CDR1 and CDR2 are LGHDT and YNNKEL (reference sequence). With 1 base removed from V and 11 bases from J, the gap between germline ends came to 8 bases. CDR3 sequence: CASSQGVWAFF. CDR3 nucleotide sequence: TGTGCCAGCAGCCAAGGGGTTTGGGCTTTCTTT.

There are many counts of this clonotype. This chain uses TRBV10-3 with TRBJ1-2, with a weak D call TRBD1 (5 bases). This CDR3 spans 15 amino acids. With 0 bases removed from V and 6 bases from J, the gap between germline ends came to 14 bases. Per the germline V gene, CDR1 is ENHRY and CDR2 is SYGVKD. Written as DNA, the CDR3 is TGTGCCATCAGTGAGTCCACGGATTGGGGGAATGGCTACACCTTC. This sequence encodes CAISESTDWGNGYTF.

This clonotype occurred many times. The CDR3 DNA reads as TGTGCCAGCAGCAAGACAGTCGGAGGCTACGAGCAGTACTTC. It yields the protein CASSKTVGGYEQYF. The rearrangement links TRBV6-1 to TRBJ2-7; D is possibly TRBD1 or TRBD2 (5 bases each). This CDR3 has 14 amino acids. Germline lookup yields CDR1 MNHNS and CDR2 SASEGT. The germline V and J ends were trimmed by 6 bases and 3 bases, with 15 bases remaining between them.

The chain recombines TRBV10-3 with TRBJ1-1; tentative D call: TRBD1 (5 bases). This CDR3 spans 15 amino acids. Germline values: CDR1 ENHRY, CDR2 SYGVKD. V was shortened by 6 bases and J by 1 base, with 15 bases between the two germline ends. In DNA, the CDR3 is TGTGCCATCAGAGCCCTGCAGGGCTCGAACACTGAAGCTTTCTTT. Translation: CAIRALQGSNTEAFF.

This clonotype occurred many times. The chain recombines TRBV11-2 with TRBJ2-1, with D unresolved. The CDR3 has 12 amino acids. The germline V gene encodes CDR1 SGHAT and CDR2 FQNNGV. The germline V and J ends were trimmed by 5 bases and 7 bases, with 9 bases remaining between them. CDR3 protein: CASSLSTNEQFF. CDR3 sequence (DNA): TGTGCCAGCAGCCTATCCACAAATGAGCAGTTCTTC.

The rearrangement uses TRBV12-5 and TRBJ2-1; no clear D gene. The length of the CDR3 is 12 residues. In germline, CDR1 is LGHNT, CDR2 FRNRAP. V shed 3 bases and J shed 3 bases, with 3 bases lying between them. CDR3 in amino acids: CASGLNYNEQFF. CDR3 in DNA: TGTGCTAGTGGTTTAAACTACAATGAGCAGTTCTTC.

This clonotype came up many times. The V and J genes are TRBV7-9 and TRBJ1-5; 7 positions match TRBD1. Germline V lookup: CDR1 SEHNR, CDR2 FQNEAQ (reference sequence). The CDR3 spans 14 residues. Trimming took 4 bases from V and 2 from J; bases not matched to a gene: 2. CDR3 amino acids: CASSWGTGNQPQHF. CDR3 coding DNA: TGTGCCAGCAGCTGGGGGACAGGCAATCAGCCCCAGCATTTT.

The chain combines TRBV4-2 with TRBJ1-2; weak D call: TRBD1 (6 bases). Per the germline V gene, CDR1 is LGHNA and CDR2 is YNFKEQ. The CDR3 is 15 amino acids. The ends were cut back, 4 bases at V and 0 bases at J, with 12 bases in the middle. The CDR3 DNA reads TGTGCCAGCAGCCTAATCACAGGGACTAACTATGGCTACACCTTC. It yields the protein CASSLITGTNYGYTF.

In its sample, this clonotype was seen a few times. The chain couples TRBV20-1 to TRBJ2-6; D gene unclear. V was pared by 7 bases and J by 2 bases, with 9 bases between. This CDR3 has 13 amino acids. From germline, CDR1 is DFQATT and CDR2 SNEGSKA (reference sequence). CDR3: CSVLQPGANVLTF. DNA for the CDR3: TGCAGTGTTTTACAGCCTGGGGCCAACGTCCTGACTTTC.

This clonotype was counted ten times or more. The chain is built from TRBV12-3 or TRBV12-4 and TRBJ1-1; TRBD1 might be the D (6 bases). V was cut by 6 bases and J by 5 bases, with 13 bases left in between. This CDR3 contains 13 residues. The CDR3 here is CASRRGGGTEAFF. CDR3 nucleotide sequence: TGTGCCAGCAGGAGGGGGGGGGGGACTGAAGCTTTCTTT.

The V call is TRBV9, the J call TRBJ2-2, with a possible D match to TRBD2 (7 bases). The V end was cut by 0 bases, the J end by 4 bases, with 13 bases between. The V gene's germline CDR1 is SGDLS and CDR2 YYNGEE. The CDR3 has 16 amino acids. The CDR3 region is CASSVATGGRTGELFF. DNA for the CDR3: TGTGCCAGCAGCGTAGCTACGGGGGGCCGCACCGGGGAGCTGTTTTTT. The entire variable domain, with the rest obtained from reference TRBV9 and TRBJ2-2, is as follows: DSGVTQTPKHLITATGQRVTLRCSPRSGDLSVYWYQQSLDQGLQFLIQYYNGEERAKGNILERFSAQQFPDLHSELNLSSLELGDSALYFCASSVATGGRTGELFFGEGSRLTVL.

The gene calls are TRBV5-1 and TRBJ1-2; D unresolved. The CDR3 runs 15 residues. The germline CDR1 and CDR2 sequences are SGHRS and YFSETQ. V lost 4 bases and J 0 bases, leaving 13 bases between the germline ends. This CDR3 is CASSAGTTSNYGYTF. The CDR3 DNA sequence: TGCGCCAGCAGCGCTGGAACGACTTCTAACTATGGCTACACCTTC.

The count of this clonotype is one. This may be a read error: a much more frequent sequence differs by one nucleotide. The CDR3 nucleotides read TGTGCCAGCATCTCCTCCGGGACAGTCGAGCAGTACTTC. It yields the protein CASISSGTVEQYF. This sequence joins TRBV11-2 and TRBJ2-3, with 7 bases identical to TRBD1. The assigned J gene may be wrong: the sequence end matches TRBJ2-7 better. CDR3 length equals 13 residues. CDR1 SGHAT and CDR2 FQNNGV come from the germline V gene.

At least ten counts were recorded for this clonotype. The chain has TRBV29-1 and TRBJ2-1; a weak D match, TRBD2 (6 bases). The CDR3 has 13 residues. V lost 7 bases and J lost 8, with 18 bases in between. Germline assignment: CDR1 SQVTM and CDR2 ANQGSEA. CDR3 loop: CSAQWLGEDEQFF. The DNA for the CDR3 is TGCAGCGCCCAATGGCTGGGGGAGGATGAGCAGTTCTTC.

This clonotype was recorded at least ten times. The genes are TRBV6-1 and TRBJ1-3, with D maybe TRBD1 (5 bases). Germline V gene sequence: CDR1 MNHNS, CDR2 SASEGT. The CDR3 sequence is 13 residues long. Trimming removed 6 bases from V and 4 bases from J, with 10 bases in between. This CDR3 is CASRGELGNTIYF. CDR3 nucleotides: TGTGCCAGCAGGGGGGAGTTGGGAAACACCATATATTTT.

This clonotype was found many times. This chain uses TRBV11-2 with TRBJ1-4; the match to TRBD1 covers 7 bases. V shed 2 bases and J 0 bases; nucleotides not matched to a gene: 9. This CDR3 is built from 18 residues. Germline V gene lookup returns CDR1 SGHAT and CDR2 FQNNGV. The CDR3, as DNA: TGTGCCAGCAGCTTAACAGGACAGGACCTTGCAACTAATGAAAAACTGTTTTTT. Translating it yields CASSLTGQDLATNEKLFF.